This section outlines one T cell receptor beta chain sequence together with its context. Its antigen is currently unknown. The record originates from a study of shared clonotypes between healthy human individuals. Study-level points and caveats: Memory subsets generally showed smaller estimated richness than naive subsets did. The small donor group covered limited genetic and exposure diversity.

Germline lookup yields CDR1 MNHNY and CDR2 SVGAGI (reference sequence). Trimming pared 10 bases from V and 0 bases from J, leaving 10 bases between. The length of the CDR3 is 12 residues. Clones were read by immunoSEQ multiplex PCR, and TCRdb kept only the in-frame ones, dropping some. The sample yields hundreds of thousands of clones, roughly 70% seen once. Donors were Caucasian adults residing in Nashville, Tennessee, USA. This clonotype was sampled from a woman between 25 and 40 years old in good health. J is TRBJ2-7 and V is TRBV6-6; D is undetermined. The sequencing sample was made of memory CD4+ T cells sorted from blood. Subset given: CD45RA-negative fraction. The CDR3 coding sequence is TGTGCCACCAGAGTTGGCTCCTACGAGCAGTACTTC. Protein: CATRVGSYEQYF.